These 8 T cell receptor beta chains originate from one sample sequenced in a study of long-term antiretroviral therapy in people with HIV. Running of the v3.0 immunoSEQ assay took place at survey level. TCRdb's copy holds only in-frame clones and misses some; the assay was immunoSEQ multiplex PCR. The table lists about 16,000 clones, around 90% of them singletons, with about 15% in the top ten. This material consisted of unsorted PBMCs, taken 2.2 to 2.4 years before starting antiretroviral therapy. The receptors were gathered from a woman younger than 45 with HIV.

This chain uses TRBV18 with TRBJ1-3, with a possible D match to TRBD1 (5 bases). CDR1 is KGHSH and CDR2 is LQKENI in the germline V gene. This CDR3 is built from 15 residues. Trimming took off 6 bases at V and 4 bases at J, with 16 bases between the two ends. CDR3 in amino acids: CASSQGGTIGNTIYF. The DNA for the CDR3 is TGTGCCAGCTCCCAGGGTGGGACGATCGGAAACACCATATATTTT.

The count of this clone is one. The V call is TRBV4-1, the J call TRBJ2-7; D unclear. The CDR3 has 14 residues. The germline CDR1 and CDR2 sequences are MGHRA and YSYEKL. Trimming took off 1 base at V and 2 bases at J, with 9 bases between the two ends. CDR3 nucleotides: TGCGCCAGCAGCCAAGCGGGCACTACCTACGAGCAGTACTTC. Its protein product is CASSQAGTTYEQYF.

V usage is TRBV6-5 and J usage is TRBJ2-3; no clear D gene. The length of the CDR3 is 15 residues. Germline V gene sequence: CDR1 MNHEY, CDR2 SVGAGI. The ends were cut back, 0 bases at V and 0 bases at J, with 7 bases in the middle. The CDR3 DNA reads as TGTGCCAGCAGTTACTCCGGCATTAGCACAGATACGCAGTATTTT. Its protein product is CASSYSGISTDTQYF.

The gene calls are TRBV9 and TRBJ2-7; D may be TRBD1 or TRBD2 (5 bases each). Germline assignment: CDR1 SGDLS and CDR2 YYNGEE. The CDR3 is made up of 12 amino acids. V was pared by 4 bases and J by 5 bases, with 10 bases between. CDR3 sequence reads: CASSYQGDEQYF. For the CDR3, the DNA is TGTGCCAGCAGCTACCAGGGAGACGAGCAGTACTTC.

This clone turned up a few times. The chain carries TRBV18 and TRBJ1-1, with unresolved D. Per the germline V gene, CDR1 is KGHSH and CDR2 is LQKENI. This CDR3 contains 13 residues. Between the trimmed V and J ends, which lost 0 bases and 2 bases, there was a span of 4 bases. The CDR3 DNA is TGTGCCAGCTCACCACCGGCAAACACTGAAGCTTTCTTT. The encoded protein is CASSPPANTEAFF.

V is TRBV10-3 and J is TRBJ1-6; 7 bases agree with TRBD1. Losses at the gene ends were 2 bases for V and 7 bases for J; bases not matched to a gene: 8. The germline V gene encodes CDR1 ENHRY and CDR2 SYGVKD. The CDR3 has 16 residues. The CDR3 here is CAISEKGASGNSPLHF. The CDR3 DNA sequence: TGTGCCATCAGTGAGAAGGGGGCGTCTGGGAATTCACCCCTCCACTTT.

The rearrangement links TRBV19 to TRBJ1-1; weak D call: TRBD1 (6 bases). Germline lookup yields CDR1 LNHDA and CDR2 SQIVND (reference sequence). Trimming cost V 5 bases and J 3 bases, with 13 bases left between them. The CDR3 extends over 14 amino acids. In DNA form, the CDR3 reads TGTGCCAGTAGTGGCCCGCCAGGGGACACTGAAGCTTTCTTT. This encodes CASSGPPGDTEAFF.

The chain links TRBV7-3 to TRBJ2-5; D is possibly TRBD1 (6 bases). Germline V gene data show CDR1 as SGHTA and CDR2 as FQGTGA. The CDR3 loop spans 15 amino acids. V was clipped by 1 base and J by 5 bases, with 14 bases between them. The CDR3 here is CASSLNGQLRETQYF. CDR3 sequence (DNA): TGTGCCAGCAGCTTAAACGGACAGTTACGCGAGACCCAGTACTTC.